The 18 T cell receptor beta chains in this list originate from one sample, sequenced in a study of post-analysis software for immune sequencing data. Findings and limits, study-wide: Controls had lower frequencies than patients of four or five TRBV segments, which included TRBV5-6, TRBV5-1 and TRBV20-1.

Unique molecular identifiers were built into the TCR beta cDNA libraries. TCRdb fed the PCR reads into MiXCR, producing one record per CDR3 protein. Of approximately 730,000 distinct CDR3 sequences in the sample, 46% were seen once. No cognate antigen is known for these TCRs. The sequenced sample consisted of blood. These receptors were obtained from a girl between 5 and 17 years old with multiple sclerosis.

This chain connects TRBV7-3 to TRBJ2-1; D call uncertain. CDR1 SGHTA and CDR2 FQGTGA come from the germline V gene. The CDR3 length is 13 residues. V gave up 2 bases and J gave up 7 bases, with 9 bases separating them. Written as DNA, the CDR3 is TGTGCCAGCAGCTTAGCACAGTCAAATGAGCAGTTCTTC. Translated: CASSLAQSNEQFF. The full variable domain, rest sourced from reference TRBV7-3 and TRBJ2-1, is GAGVSQTPSNKVTEKGKYVELRCDPISGHTALYWYRQSLGQGPEFLIYFQGTGAADDSGLPNDRFFAVRPEGSVSTLKIQRTERGDSAVYLCASSLAQSNEQFFGPGTRLTVL.

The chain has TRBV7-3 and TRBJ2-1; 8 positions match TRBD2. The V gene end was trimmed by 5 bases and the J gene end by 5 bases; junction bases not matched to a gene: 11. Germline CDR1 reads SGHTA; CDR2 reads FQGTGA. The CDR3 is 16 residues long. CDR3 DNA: TGTGCCAGCAGCCCCGGGGCTAGCGGGTTAAACAATGAGCAGTTCTTC. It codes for CASSPGASGLNNEQFF. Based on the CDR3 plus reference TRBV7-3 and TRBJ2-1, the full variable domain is GAGVSQTPSNKVTEKGKYVELRCDPISGHTALYWYRQSLGQGPEFLIYFQGTGAADDSGLPNDRFFAVRPEGSVSTLKIQRTERGDSAVYLCASSPGASGLNNEQFFGPGTRLTVL.

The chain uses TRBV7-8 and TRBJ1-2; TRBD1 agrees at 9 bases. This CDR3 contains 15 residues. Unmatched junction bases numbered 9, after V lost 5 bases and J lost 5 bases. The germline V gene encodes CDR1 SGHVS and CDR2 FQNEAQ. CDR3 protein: CASSIGPGQGYGYTF. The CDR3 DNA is TGTGCCAGCAGCATAGGCCCGGGACAGGGATATGGCTACACCTTC.

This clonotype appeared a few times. The CDR3 sequence: CASSTGGNTEAFF. The DNA of the CDR3 is TGTGCCAGTAGTACAGGGGGGAACACTGAAGCTTTCTTT. The chain employs TRBV27 and TRBJ1-1; 8 bases fit TRBD1. After removal of 9 bases from V and 1 base from J, the junction contained 4 bases not matched to a gene. The CDR3 spans 13 residues. Looked up from germline, CDR1 is MNHEY and CDR2 is SMNVEV (reference sequence).

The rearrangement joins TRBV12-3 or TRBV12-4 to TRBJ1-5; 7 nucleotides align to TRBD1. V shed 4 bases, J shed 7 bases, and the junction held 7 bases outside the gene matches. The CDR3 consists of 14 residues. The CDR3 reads CASSWSRGHQPQHF. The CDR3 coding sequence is TGTGCCAGCAGTTGGAGTAGGGGGCACCAGCCCCAGCATTTT.

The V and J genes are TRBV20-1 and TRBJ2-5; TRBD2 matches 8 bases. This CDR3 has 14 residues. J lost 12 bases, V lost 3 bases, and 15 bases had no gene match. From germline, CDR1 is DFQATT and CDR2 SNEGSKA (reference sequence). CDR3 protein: CSASKAGVLTGEYF. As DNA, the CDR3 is TGCAGTGCTAGCAAAGCGGGGGTCCTAACGGGGGAGTACTTC.

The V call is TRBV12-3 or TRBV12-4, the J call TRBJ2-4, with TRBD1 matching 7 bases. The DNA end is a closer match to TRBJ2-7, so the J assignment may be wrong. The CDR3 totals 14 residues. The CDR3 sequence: CASRRTDRSYEQYF. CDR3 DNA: TGTGCCAGCAGGCGGACGGACAGGTCCTACGAGCAGTACTTC.

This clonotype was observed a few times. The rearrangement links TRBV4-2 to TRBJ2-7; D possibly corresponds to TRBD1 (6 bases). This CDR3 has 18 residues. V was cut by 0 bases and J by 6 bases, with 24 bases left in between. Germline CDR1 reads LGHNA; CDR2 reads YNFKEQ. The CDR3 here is CASSQDLVVRDMDSEQYF. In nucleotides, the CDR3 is TGTGCCAGCAGCCAAGATCTTGTCGTCCGGGACATGGACAGCGAGCAGTACTTC.

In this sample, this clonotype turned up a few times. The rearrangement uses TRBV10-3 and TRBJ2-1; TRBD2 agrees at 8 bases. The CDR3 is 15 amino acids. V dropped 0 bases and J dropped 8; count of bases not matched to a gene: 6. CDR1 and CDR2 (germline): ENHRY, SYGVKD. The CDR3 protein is CAISESSGVWDEQFF. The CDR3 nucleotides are TGTGCCATCAGTGAGTCTAGCGGGGTCTGGGATGAGCAGTTCTTC.

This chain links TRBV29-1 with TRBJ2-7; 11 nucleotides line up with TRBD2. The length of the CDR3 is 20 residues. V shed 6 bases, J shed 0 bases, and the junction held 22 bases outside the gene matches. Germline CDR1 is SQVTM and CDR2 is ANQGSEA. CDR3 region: CSVRDPPGTSGSRSSYEQYF. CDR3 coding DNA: TGCAGCGTCCGAGACCCTCCAGGGACTAGCGGCTCCCGAAGCTCCTACGAGCAGTACTTC.

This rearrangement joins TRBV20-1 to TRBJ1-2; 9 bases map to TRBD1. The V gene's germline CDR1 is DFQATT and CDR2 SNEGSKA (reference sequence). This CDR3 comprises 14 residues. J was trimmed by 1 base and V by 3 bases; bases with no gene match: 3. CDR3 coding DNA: TGCAGTGCTAGTGGGACAGGGATTAACTATGGCTACACCTTC. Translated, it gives CSASGTGINYGYTF.

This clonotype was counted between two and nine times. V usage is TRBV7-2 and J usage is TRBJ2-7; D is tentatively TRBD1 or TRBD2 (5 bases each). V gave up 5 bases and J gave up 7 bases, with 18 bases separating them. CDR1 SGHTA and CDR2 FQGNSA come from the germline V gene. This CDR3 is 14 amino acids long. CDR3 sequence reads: CASSPGPSSGEQYF. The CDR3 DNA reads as TGTGCCAGCAGCCCGGGACCCTCGTCGGGTGAGCAGTACTTC.

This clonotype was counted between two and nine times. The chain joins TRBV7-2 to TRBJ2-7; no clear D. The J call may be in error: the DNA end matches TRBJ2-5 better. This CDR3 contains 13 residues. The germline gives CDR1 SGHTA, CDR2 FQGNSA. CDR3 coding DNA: TGTGCCAGCAGCCCTTCCGGCCTTGAGACCCAGTACTTC. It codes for CASSPSGLETQYF.

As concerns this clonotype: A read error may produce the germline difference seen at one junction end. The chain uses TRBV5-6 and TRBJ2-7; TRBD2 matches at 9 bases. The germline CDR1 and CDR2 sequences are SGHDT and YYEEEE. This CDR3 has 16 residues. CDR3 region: CASSFASGTSSYEQYF. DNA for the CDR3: TGTGCTAGCAGCTTTGCTAGCGGGACCTCCTCCTACGAGCAGTACTTC. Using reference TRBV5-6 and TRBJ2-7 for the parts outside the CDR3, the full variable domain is DAGVTQSPTHLIKTRGQQVTLRCSPKSGHDTVSWYQQALGQGPQFIFQYYEEEERQRGNFPDRFSGHQFPNYSSELNVNALLLGDSALYLCASSFASGTSSYEQYFGPGTRLTVT.

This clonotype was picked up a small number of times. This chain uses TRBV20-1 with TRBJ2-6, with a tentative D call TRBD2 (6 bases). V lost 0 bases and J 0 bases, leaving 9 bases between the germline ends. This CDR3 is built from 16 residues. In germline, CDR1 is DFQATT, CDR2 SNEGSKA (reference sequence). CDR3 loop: CSARESGSSGANVLTF. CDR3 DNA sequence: TGCAGTGCTAGAGAATCCGGGAGCTCTGGGGCCAACGTCCTGACTTTC.

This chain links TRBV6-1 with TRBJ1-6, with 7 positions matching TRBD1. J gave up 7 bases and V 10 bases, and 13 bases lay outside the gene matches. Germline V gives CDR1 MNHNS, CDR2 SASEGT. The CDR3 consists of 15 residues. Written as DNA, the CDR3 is TGTGCCACGCGAGACTTGGGACAGAGCAATTCACCCCTCCACTTT. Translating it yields CATRDLGQSNSPLHF.

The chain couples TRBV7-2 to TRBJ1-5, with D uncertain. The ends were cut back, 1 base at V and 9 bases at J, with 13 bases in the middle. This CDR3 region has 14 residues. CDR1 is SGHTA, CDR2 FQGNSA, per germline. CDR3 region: CASSLDTLGRPQHF. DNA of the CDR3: TGTGCCAGCAGCTTAGACACCCTAGGGAGGCCCCAGCATTTT. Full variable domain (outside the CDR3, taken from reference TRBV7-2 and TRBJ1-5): GAGVSQSPSNKVTEKGKDVELRCDPISGHTALYWYRQSLGQGLEFLIYFQGNSAPDKSGLPSDRFSAERTGGSVSTLTIQRTQQEDSAVYLCASSLDTLGRPQHFGDGTRLSIL.

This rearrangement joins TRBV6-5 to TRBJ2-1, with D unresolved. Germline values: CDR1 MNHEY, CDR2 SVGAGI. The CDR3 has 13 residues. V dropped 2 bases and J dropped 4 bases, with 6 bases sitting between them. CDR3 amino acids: CASSYTGYNEQFF. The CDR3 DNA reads TGTGCCAGCAGTTACACCGGGTACAATGAGCAGTTCTTC.